One T cell receptor beta chain is described in this entry. Its matching antigen is unknown. The CDR3 is made up of 18 amino acids. This record comes from a study of OX40 agonist ivuxolimab in advanced cancers. Overall study context: Patients with prior anti-PD-1, anti-PD-L1 or anti-CTLA-4 therapy were eligible; approximately 40% had some.

Study-level findings and limits: At 0.1 to 3.0 mg/kg and by week 6, clonal expansion occurred in CD4+ and CD8+ blood T cells. Partial responders at 0.1-3.0 mg/kg had among the lowest clonal expansion. The antigens recognized by the expanded peripheral T cells, that is their antigen specificity, were not determined.

The repertoire was sequenced with immunoSEQ multiplex PCR; TCRdb's copy has only in-frame clones and lacks some. The sample has approximately 89,000 clones; roughly 84% are singletons. This chain joins TRBV21-1 and TRBJ2-1; TRBD2, the table's D call, was not compared with the DNA. TRBV21-1 counts as a pseudogene. The specimen was CD4+ or CD8+ T cells sorted from blood, collected in a trial of the OX40 agonist ivuxolimab. The sequence derives from an adult with an advanced solid tumor such as melanoma, head and neck, liver or kidney cancer. CDR3 bases: TGTGCCAGCAGTCGAATAGGGGGACCGGGGGGCTACTACAATGAGCAGTTCTTC. Translation: CASSRIGGPGGYYNEQFF.